The clone carrying this TCR beta chain was detected once. Unmatched junction bases numbered 5, after V lost 0 bases and J lost 4 bases. The V gene's germline CDR1 is SGHRS and CDR2 YFSETQ. This CDR3 is 16 amino acids long. The entry originates in a study of blood T cell repertoires in COVID-19. In the study overall: The samples span acute and convalescent COVID-19 from the United States, Italy and Spain. PBMCs, B-cell-depleted T cells, or T cells provided the cDNA or gDNA that made up the material.

As originally analysed: Reference gene primer amplification gave estimated nucleated cell counts. The method was immunoSEQ multiplex PCR; TCRdb's version includes in-frame clones alone and lacks a portion of them. The V and J calls and clone size come from that table; D and trimming were worked out from the DNA. In the table there are about 120,000 clones, approximately 90% of which are singletons. The V gene is TRBV5-1, the J gene TRBJ1-4; TRBD1 aligns across 8 bases. The sample comprised peripheral blood. The TCR originated in a man aged 50-60 years with acute or convalescent COVID-19. CDR3 nucleotide sequence: TGCGCCAGCAGCTTGGAACTCACAGGGGGTAATGAAAAACTGTTTTTT. Residues: CASSLELTGGNEKLFF.